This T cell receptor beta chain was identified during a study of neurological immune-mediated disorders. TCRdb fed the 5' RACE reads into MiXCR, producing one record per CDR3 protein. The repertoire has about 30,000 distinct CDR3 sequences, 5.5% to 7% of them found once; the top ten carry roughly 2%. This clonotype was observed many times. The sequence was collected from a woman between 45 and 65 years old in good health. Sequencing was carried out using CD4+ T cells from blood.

CDR3 loop: CASSPVPNTEAFF. Here the CDR3 DNA reads TGTGCCAGCAGCCCCGTCCCGAACACTGAAGCTTTCTTT. The V and J genes are TRBV6-2 or TRBV6-3 and TRBJ1-1; no firm D call. The length of the CDR3 is 13 residues. Germline lookup yields CDR1 MNHEY and CDR2 SVGEGT. V lost 6 bases and J lost 1, with 9 bases in between.